The 8 T cell receptor beta chains given below trace back to one sample, sequenced in a study of CD8+ T cells in alopecia areata. The sequencing template was cDNA reverse transcribed from extracted RNA. Some clones are missing from TCRdb's copy, which holds only in-frame ones; the method was immunoSEQ multiplex PCR. The sample yields 150,000 to 250,000 clones, approximately 56% seen once. Indicated treatment: oral pan-JAK inhibitor, 5-10 mg twice daily. This specimen was CD4+ T cells sorted from blood, taken at week 4, from a patient treated with tofacitinib. The receptors were gathered from a human donor with alopecia areata.

This clone was counted between two and nine times. The genes are TRBV29-1 and TRBJ1-5; D is unresolved. V was cut by 4 bases and J by 10 bases, with 8 bases left in between. Germline V CDR1 and CDR2: SQVTM, ANQGSEA. The CDR3 length is 10 residues. The CDR3 coding sequence is TGCAGCGTTGGGCCTTCCCCCCAGCATTTT. As protein: CSVGPSPQHF.

The chain joins TRBV2 to TRBJ1-6; the D is unclear. Looked up from germline, CDR1 is SNHLY and CDR2 is FYNNEI. The CDR3 is 16 amino acids. The V and J ends lost 4 bases and 0 bases respectively, with 10 bases between them. In DNA form, the CDR3 reads TGTGCCAGCAGTGTCCAAGGGAGCTCCTATAATTCACCCCTCCACTTT. Amino acids: CASSVQGSSYNSPLHF.

This clone showed up just a few times. This chain links TRBV2 with TRBJ1-1; D uncertain. Germline lookup yields CDR1 SNHLY and CDR2 FYNNEI. V lost 4 bases and J lost 11, with 17 bases in between. This CDR3 comprises 13 residues. The CDR3 region has the DNA TGTGCCAGCAGTGCCGGGCCCTGGCAGATGGCTTTCTTT. Translation: CASSAGPWQMAFF.

The chain carries TRBV5-4 and TRBJ2-5, with 10 bases fitting TRBD2. V was pared by 3 bases and J by 1 base, with 6 bases of the junction left unmatched. This CDR3 is built from 16 residues. From germline, CDR1 is SGHNT and CDR2 YYREEE (reference sequence). CDR3 sequence reads: CASSSQLAGTQETQYF. The CDR3 DNA follows: TGTGCCAGCAGCTCCCAACTAGCGGGGACCCAAGAGACCCAGTACTTC.

The chain employs TRBV9 and TRBJ1-3; possible D gene TRBD1, 5 bases. V lost 0 bases to trimming and J lost 3 bases, with 13 bases between them. Germline V gives CDR1 SGDLS, CDR2 YYNGEE. CDR3 size: 16 residues. The CDR3 spells CASSVDPGPHGNTIYF. Written as DNA, the CDR3 is TGTGCCAGCAGCGTAGATCCGGGGCCCCATGGAAACACCATATATTTT.

This chain links TRBV27 with TRBJ2-6; D may be TRBD2 (5 bases). The CDR3 sequence is 14 residues long. CDR1 is MNHEY and CDR2 is SMNVEV in the germline V gene (reference sequence). The ends were cut back, 5 bases at V and 2 bases at J, with 7 bases in the middle. The CDR3 nucleotides read TGTGCCAGCAGTCGAGGGCCTGGGGCCAACGTCCTGACTTTC. Its protein is CASSRGPGANVLTF.

The J gene is TRBJ2-7, the V gene TRBV2, with 7 bases matching TRBD1. The germline CDR1 and CDR2 sequences are SNHLY and FYNNEI. The ends lost 6 bases at V and 0 bases at J; junction bases unmatched: 5. CDR3 length equals 14 residues. CDR3 sequence reads: CASRFNRGSYEQYF. The CDR3 DNA sequence: TGTGCCAGCAGGTTCAACAGGGGCTCCTACGAGCAGTACTTC.

The chain links TRBV29-1 to TRBJ2-4; the match to TRBD1 covers 7 bases. The V gene's germline CDR1 is SQVTM and CDR2 ANQGSEA. V trimming: 4 bases; J trimming: 6 bases; junction bases outside the gene matches: 6. The CDR3 spans 13 residues. The CDR3 DNA sequence: TGCAGCGTTGGTACAGGGGACCTAAACATTCAGTACTTC. Residues: CSVGTGDLNIQYF.